What follows describes a single T cell receptor (beta chain). This record belongs to a study of T-cell memory formation after mild COVID-19. Trimming cost V 3 bases and J 2 bases; bases outside gene matches: 5. The CDR3 runs to 15 residues. Germline V lookup: CDR1 MDHEN, CDR2 SYDVKM. TCRdb used MiXCR to reprocess the 5' RACE reads, holding one entry per CDR3 protein. In the table there are hundreds of thousands of distinct CDR3 sequences, about 13% of which are singletons. This TCR came from a man between 18 and 29 years old who had mild COVID-19 (a few samples of this study predate the infection). Cell type and time point are not known. Sequenced sample: PBMCs or a T cell subset sorted from them (not recorded which). The chain links TRBV28 to TRBJ2-5; 8 bases map to TRBD1. CDR3 residues: CASSLAQGVQETQYF. In DNA form, the CDR3 reads TGTGCCAGCAGTTTGGCACAGGGGGTTCAAGAGACCCAGTACTTC. Based on the CDR3 plus reference TRBV28 and TRBJ2-5, the full variable domain is DVKVTQSSRYLVKRTGEKVFLECVQDMDHENMFWYRQDPGLGLRLIYFSYDVKMKEKGDIPEGYSVSREKKERFSLILESASTNQTSMYLCASSLAQGVQETQYFGPGTRLLVL.